This T cell receptor (beta chain) was identified during a study of CD8 T cells in ankylosing spondylitis. This CDR3 is 14 amino acids long. Per the germline V gene, CDR1 is DFQATT and CDR2 is SNEGSKA (reference sequence). Trimming removed 7 bases at V and 2 bases at J, with 17 bases between. TCRdb re-derived calls from the 5' RACE reads in MiXCR, one entry per CDR3 protein. In the table there are 250,000 or so distinct CDR3 sequences, more than 20% of which are singletons. The source of this sequence is a male donor with ankylosing spondylitis or in good health (not recorded which). The chain has TRBV20-1 and TRBJ2-5; D not certain. Sample: blood, either unsorted or a sorted T cell fraction (not recorded which). CDR3 sequence (DNA): TGCAGTGTCCGAGTTCGACCGGGTCAAGAGACCCAGTACTTC. Its translation is CSVRVRPGQETQYF.